The clone carrying this T cell receptor beta chain was detected only once. The data derive from a study of shared clonotypes between healthy human individuals. Positively selected for CCR7, the CD45RO-negative cells used as naive CD8 cells excluded terminally differentiated effector memory CD45RA+ cells. The ends were cut back, 3 bases at V and 7 bases at J, with 18 bases in the middle. Germline V gene sequence: CDR1 ENHRY, CDR2 SYGVKD. This CDR3 comprises 15 residues. Sequencing used immunoSEQ multiplex PCR; TCRdb keeps in-frame clones, though not all of them. Among 500,000 to 700,000 clones listed, around 96% were seen once.

What was sequenced was naive CD8+ T cells sorted from blood. The V call is TRBV10-3, the J call TRBJ1-1; tentative D call: TRBD1 (6 bases). The clonotype originates from a woman aged 25 to 39 in good health. The CDR3 is CAISDPPGQTFEAFF. In DNA form, the CDR3 reads TGTGCCATCAGTGACCCGCCGGGACAAACTTTTGAAGCTTTCTTT.